The next 4 T cell receptor beta chains were all read from a single sample in a study of T cell repertoires in cytomegalovirus infection. The antigens of these receptors remain unknown. TCRdb itself ran the reads through MiXCR, one entry per CDR3 protein. The data contain some 220,000 distinct CDR3 sequences, 30% to 45% of them singletons. The source material was CD8+ T cells from cultured PBMCs, sampled from culture after CMV antigen stimulation. These receptors all come from a human donor in good health (CMV status not recorded). Some clones in this sample may be carry-over from other donors' samples.

This clonotype showed up just a few times. This rearrangement joins TRBV27 to TRBJ2-1; 9 bases are shared with TRBD1. Trimming took 6 bases from V and 4 from J; bases not matched to a gene: 7. The length of the CDR3 is 15 residues. The V gene's germline CDR1 is MNHEY and CDR2 SMNVEV (reference sequence). The CDR3: CASRPPGQGYNEQFF. CDR3 coding DNA: TGTGCCAGCAGACCTCCGGGACAGGGATACAATGAGCAGTTCTTC.

The rearrangement uses TRBV4-2 and TRBJ2-1; TRBD1 or TRBD2 may be the D gene (5 bases each). CDR3 length: 15 amino acids. V shed 3 bases and J shed 4 bases, with 13 bases lying between them. Germline V lookup: CDR1 LGHNA, CDR2 YNFKEQ. Here the CDR3 DNA reads TGTGCCAGCAGCCAGGGCCGGGACCGATACAATGAGCAGTTCTTC. Amino acids: CASSQGRDRYNEQFF.

Regarding this clonotype: It may be a read error: a sequence one base away is much more abundant. The CDR3 region has the DNA TGCGCCAGCAGCGAGTGGGCAAGTGGAAACACCATATATTTT. Its translation is CASSEWASGNTIYF. The V gene is TRBV5-1, the J gene TRBJ1-3; D gene unclear. CDR1 and CDR2 (germline): SGHRS, YFSETQ. The V and J ends lost 4 bases and 3 bases respectively, with 11 bases between them. The CDR3 runs to 14 residues.

CDR3 nucleotides: TGCAGCGTTCAGGGACAGGGGGCTGATTACTATGGCTACACCTTC. Translation: CSVQGQGADYYGYTF. The chain uses TRBV29-1 and TRBJ1-2; 12 nucleotides align to TRBD1. From germline, CDR1 is SQVTM and CDR2 ANQGSEA. CDR3 length equals 15 residues. V lost 5 bases and J lost 3; bases outside the gene matches: 7.